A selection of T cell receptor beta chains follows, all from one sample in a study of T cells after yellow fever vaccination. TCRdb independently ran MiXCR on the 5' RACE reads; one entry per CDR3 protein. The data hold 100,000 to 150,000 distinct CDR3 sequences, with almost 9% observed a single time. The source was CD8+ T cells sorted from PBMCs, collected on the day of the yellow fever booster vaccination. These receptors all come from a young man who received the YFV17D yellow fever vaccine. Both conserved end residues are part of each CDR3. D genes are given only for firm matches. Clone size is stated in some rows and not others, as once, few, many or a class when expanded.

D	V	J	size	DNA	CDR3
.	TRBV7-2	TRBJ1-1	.	TGTGCCAGCAGCTTAAATGAAGCTGAAGCTTTCTTT	CASSLNEAEAFF
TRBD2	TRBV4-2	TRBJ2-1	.	TGTGCCAGCACCCCGCGGGGGGGCAATGAGCAGTTCTTC	CASTPRGGNEQFF
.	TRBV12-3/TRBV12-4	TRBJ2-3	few	TGTGCCAGCCTATCCACCGAAGGCAGGGCGGCAGATACGCAGTATTTT	CASLSTEGRAADTQYF
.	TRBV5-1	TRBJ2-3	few	TGCGCCAGCAGCTTCCTAGACAGGCGGTCTAGCACAGATACGCAGTATTTT	CASSFLDRRSSTDTQYF
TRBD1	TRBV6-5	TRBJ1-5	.	TGTGCCAGCAGTTTCACCCCTCCCGGGACAGGCAATCAGCCCCAGCATTTT	CASSFTPPGTGNQPQHF
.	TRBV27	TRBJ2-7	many	TGTGCCAGCAGTTCTACAGGTGCCGAGCAGTACTTC	CASSSTGAEQYF
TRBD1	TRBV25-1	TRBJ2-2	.	TGTGCCAGCAGTGCGACAGGGTGGGAGCTGTTTTTT	CASSATGWELFF
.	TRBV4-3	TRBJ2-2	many	TGCGCCAGCAGTCGAGAGTACAGGAACACCGGGGAGCTGTTTTTT	CASSREYRNTGELFF
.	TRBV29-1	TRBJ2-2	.	TGCAGCGTTGAAGATGGGGGTGGGACCGGGGAGCTGTTTTTT	CSVEDGGGTGELFF
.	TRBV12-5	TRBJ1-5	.	TGTGCTAGTGCCCCGGAGGCAGGCATTTATAGCAATCAGCCCCAGCATTTT	CASAPEAGIYSNQPQHF
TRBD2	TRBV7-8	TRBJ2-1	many	TGTGCCAGCAGCCCAGAGGGGCTAGCGGCGAAGAATGGGAGGCAGTTCTTC	CASSPEGLAAKNGRQFF
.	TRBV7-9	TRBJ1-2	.	TGTGCCAGCAGCTTATCCGCCTCCAGGGGAAGATTCCCCTTC	CASSLSASRGRFPF
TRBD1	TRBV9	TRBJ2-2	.	TGTGCCAGCAGCGTAGAGGGACAGGGTGGCACCGGGGAGCTGTTTTTT	CASSVEGQGGTGELFF
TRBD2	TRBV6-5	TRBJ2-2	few	TGTGCCAGCAGTTACACGGTTAGCGGGGGGCCTTCCACCGGGGAGCTGTTTTTT	CASSYTVSGGPSTGELFF
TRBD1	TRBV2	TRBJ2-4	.	TGTGCCAGCAGTACCCTCGGGACAGAGAGCAAAAACATTCAGTACTTC	CASSTLGTESKNIQYF
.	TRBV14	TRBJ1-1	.	TGTGCCAGCAGCCAAGATTTCGGGCGGGCTGAAGCTTTCTTT	CASSQDFGRAEAFF
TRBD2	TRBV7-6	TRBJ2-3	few	TGTGCCAGCACTAGCGGGGGGGCGACAGATACGCAGTATTTT	CASTSGGATDTQYF
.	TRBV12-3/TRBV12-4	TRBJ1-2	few	TGTGCCAGCGGAATAAGGGGTAACTATGGCTACACCTTC	CASGIRGNYGYTF
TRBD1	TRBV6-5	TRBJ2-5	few	TGTGCCAGCAGATGGACAGGGGTCCGTCAAGAGACCCAGTACTTC	CASRWTGVRQETQYF
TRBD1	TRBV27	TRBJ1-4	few	TGTGCCAGCAGTTTCGGGACAGGGCCCAATGAAAAACTGTTTTTT	CASSFGTGPNEKLFF
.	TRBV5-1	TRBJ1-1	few	TGCGCCAGCAGCCCGAGACAAACGAACACTGAAGCTTTCTTT	CASSPRQTNTEAFF
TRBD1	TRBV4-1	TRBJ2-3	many	TGCGCCAGCAGCCAATTCCCGGGACAGGGGGCTCATACGCAGTATTTT	CASSQFPGQGAHTQYF
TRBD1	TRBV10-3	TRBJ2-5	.	TGTGCCATCAGGACAGGGGTGGAAGAGACCCAGTACTTC	CAIRTGVEETQYF
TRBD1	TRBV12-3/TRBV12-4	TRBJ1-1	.	TGTGCCAGCAGCCCAGGGGGGATGAACACTGAAGCTTTCTTT	CASSPGGMNTEAFF
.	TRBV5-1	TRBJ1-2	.	TGCGCCAGCAGCCGGGTCGTGGCTACGGACCCACTCTACACCTTC	CASSRVVATDPLYTF
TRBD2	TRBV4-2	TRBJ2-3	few	TGTGCCAGCAGCCAAGGAATTGGCGGGGGGCATGCAGATACGCAGTATTTT	CASSQGIGGGHADTQYF
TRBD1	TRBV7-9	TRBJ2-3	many	TGTGCCAGCAGGGGGGACAGGGAGACAGATACGCAGTATTTT	CASRGDRETDTQYF
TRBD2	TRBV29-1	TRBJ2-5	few	TGCAGCGCCGAAGGGAGGGGATGGGGCGAGACCCAGTACTTC	CSAEGRGWGETQYF
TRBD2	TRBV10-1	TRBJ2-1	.	TGCGCCAGCAGCCCGGGGACTAGCGGGGGGCCAAATTACAATGAGCAGTTCTTC	CASSPGTSGGPNYNEQFF
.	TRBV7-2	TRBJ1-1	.	TGTGCCAGCAGCCCGCAAGCTTTCTTT	CASSPQAFF
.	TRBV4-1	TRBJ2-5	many	TGCGCCAGCAGCCCCCTCGGCGGCGTCAGGGGAGAGACCCAGTACTTC	CASSPLGGVRGETQYF
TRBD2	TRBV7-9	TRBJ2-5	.	TGTGCCAGCAGCCCACCCGATACCCAGACTAGCGGGGGAACTCAAGAGACCCAGTACTTC	CASSPPDTQTSGGTQETQYF
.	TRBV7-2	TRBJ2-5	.	TGTGCCAGCAGCTCTATAGGACAATGGGGAGAGACCCAGTACTTC	CASSSIGQWGETQYF
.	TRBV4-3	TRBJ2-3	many	TGCGCCAGCAGCCAAGACGAGGGGATCACAGATACGCAGTATTTT	CASSQDEGITDTQYF
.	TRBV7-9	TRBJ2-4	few	TGTGCCAGCAGCGGGGGCTCAGAACTAGCCAAAAACATTCAGTACTTC	CASSGGSELAKNIQYF
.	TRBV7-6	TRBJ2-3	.	TGTGCCAGCAGTCGGGCCGGAGCTACCACAGATACGCAGTATTTT	CASSRAGATTDTQYF
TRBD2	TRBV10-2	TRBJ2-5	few	TGCGCCAGCAGCGTGGGACTAGCGGGGGGCTCCCAAGAGACCCAGTACTTC	CASSVGLAGGSQETQYF
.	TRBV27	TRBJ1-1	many	TGTGCCAGCAGTGTCCAGGGGCTGGGCCAAGCTTTCTTT	CASSVQGLGQAFF
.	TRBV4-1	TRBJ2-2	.	TGCGCCAGCAGCCAAGGAGTGGCTAGCGGGGAGCTGTTTTTT	CASSQGVASGELFF
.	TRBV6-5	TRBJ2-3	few	TGTGCCAGCAGTTACCAGGGCACAGATACGCAGTATTTT	CASSYQGTDTQYF
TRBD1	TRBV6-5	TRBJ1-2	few	TGTGCCAGCAGTTACTCGAAAGGGACAGACGGCTACACCTTC	CASSYSKGTDGYTF
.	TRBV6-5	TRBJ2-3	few	TGTGCCAGCAGCCCGACTAGACTATACACAGGTGCTAGCACAGATACGCAGTATTTT	CASSPTRLYTGASTDTQYF
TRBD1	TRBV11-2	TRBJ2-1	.	TGTGCCAGCAGCTATACGGACAGGGGCGTAGATGAGCAGTTCTTC	CASSYTDRGVDEQFF
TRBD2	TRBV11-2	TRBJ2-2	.	TGTGCCAGCAGCTCTCGGGGGGGGAACACCGGGGAGCTGTTTTTT	CASSSRGGNTGELFF
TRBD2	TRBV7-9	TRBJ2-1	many	TGTGCCAGCAGGGGACTAGCGGGGGACCACAATGAGCAGTTCTTC	CASRGLAGDHNEQFF
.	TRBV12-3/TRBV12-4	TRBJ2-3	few	TGTGCCATCCCCCTGTGGACAGCCACAGATACGCAGTATTTT	CAIPLWTATDTQYF
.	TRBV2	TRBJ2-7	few	TGTGCCACCCTGACAGGCGCCTACGAGCAGTACTTC	CATLTGAYEQYF
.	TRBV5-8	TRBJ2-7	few	TGTGCCACCGGACAGTCCTGGGCCTACGAGCAGTACTTC	CATGQSWAYEQYF
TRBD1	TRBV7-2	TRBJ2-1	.	TGTGCCAGCAGCTTCCACCGGCAAAACAGAGGGGGCCTCTACAATGAGCAGTTCTTC	CASSFHRQNRGGLYNEQFF
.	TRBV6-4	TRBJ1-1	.	TGTGCCAGTCGGCCATGGGCGCGGGGAACTGAAGCTTTCTTT	CASRPWARGTEAFF
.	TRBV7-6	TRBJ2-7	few	TGTGCCAGCAGCTTAGAGGGTACCCCGTCCTACGAGCAGTACTTC	CASSLEGTPSYEQYF
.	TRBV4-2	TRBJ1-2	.	TGTGCCAGCAGCCAAGAAGAGGGTTCCTATGGCTACACCTTC	CASSQEEGSYGYTF
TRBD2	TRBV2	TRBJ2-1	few	TGTGCCAGCCAGCTAGCTAGCGGGGTCTACAATGAGCAGTTCTTC	CASQLASGVYNEQFF
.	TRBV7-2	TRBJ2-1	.	TGTGCCAGCAGCTTAGTTGGGGGTGAGCAGTTCTTC	CASSLVGGEQFF